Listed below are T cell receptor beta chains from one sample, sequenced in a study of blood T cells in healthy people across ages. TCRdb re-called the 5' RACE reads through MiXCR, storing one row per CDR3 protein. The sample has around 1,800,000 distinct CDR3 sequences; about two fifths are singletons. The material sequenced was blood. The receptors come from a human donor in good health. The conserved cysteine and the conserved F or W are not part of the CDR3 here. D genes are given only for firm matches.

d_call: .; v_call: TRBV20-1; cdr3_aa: SASFVKSSTDTQY
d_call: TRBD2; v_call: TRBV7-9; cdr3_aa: ASSSSGGGGTQY
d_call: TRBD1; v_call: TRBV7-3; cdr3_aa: ASSPQGGGNTEAF
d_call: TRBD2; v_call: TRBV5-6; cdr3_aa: ASRYGLAGSNEQF
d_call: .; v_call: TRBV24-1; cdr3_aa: ATSGGLGYGYT
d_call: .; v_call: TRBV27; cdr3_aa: ASRGGVGYT
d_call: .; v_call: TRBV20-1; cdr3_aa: SIHTNEKLF
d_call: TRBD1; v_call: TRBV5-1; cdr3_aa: ASSPDRGEVKNIQY
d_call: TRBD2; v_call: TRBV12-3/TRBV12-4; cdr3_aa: ASSSSGGMNEQF
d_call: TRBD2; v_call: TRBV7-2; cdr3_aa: AGSLVPTSGEQF
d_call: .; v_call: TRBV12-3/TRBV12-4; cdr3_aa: ASSSGTSGTPDTQY
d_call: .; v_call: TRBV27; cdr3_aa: ASSPYTGGYGYT